This record concerns one T cell receptor beta chain sequence. These data are taken from a study of cytomegalovirus exposure and HLA in healthy donors. This CDR3 is built from 14 residues. Trimming cost V 6 bases and J 2 bases; bases outside gene matches: 4. From germline, CDR1 is MRHNA and CDR2 SNTAGT. The donors (healthy individuals) were bone marrow donors. 60 Vbeta and 13 Jbeta primers were used in PCR. Using immunoSEQ multiplex PCR, the repertoire was profiled, and TCRdb retains in-frame clones only, with some absent. The table records about 130,000 clones, roughly 70% of them present only once. J is TRBJ2-7 and V is TRBV6-4, with 10 bases lining up with TRBD1. Sequenced sample: PBMCs. The receptor's source is a man aged 35 to 55 in good health and CMV-seronegative. The CDR3 loop reads CASSPGQGTYEQYF. CDR3 in DNA: TGTGCCAGCAGCCCGGGACAGGGGACCTACGAGCAGTACTTC.